Following are 31 T cell receptor beta chains from one sample sequenced in a study of T cells in Graves' hyperthyroidism and ophthalmopathy. Amplified regions were TCR beta CDR3 sequences from RNA transcripts. The HTBI primer set was used in a first-round RT-PCR of the TCR CDR3. One entry per CDR3 protein results from TCRdb running MiXCR on the multiplex PCR reads. The sample lists a few hundred thousand distinct CDR3 sequences; more than 15% were seen once. The sample taken for sequencing was blood. These receptors all stem from a woman aged 40 to 50 with Graves' ophthalmopathy.

There are many counts of this clonotype. The chain uses TRBV3-1 and TRBJ2-3; 13 bases are a match to TRBD2. CDR1 is LGHDT, CDR2 YNNKEL, per germline (reference sequence). The CDR3 is 15 residues long. Trimming removed 4 bases from V and 9 bases from J; junction bases left unmatched: 7. As DNA, the CDR3 is TGTGCCAGCAGCCCTAGGACTAGCGGGGGTGACACGCAGTATTTT. Translated, it gives CASSPRTSGGDTQYF.

This clonotype has ten or more counts. The chain joins TRBV30 to TRBJ2-5; the match to TRBD1 covers 7 bases. This CDR3 is 15 amino acids long. Germline V lookup: CDR1 GTSNPN, CDR2 SVGIG (reference sequence). Unmatched junction bases numbered 9, after V lost 0 bases and J lost 5 bases. The CDR3 loop reads CAWSVQKGAGETQYF. CDR3 nucleotides: TGTGCCTGGAGTGTACAGAAGGGGGCAGGGGAGACCCAGTACTTC.

This clonotype has more than one count but fewer than ten. The V and J genes are TRBV9 and TRBJ1-2; possible D gene TRBD1, 6 bases. The V end was cut by 4 bases, the J end by 2 bases, with 12 bases between. There are 14 residues in the CDR3. Germline V gives CDR1 SGDLS, CDR2 YYNGEE. The CDR3 protein is CASSSGHMNYGYTF. CDR3 DNA: TGTGCCAGCAGCTCGGGACATATGAACTATGGCTACACCTTC.

The chain has TRBV19 and TRBJ1-2; D uncertain. The germline gives CDR1 LNHDA, CDR2 SQIVND (reference sequence). The CDR3 extends over 14 amino acids. Trimming took 6 bases from V and 5 from J, leaving 16 bases between them. This CDR3 is CASSPDRQLYGYTF. DNA for the CDR3: TGTGCCAGTAGCCCCGACCGGCAGCTATATGGCTACACCTTC.

This clonotype was detected many times. V is TRBV2 and J is TRBJ2-1; possible D gene TRBD2, 6 bases. V was shortened by 2 bases and J by 3 bases, with 11 bases between the two germline ends. This CDR3 spans 15 amino acids. Germline CDR1 and CDR2: SNHLY and FYNNEI. The CDR3 DNA sequence: TGTGCCAGCAGTGAACCGGGGGAGTTCTACAATGAGCAGTTCTTC. Residues: CASSEPGEFYNEQFF.

Only one count was recorded for this clonotype. V is TRBV4-1 and J is TRBJ2-3; D ambiguous. V dropped 2 bases and J dropped 1 base, with 13 bases sitting between them. The germline gives CDR1 MGHRA, CDR2 YSYEKL. The CDR3 has 16 amino acids. The CDR3 DNA reads as TGCGCCAGCAGCCAACTGGGCGGCCTCCGCACAGATACGCAGTATTTT. This codes for CASSQLGGLRTDTQYF.

Many counts were recorded for this clonotype. The V gene is TRBV5-8, the J gene TRBJ2-7, with D perhaps matching TRBD1 (5 bases). This CDR3 comprises 15 residues. Trimming left V 0 bases short and J 6 bases short, with 16 bases between. Germline V gene data show CDR1 as SGHTS and CDR2 as YDEGEE. This CDR3 reads CASSLGPSTVLEQYF. Written as DNA, the CDR3 is TGTGCCAGCAGCTTGGGCCCTTCGACAGTTCTCGAGCAGTACTTC. Combining the CDR3 with reference TRBV5-8 and TRBJ2-7 gives the whole variable domain EAGVTQSPTHLIKTRGQQATLRCSPISGHTSVYWYQQALGLGLQFLLWYDEGEERNRGNFPPRFSGRQFPNYSSELNVNALELEDSALYLCASSLGPSTVLEQYFGPGTRLTVT.

This clonotype showed up many times. V gene TRBV19 combines with J gene TRBJ1-1; 9 bases are shared with TRBD1. The V gene's germline CDR1 is LNHDA and CDR2 SQIVND (reference sequence). This CDR3 spans 15 amino acids. V trimming: 4 bases; J trimming: 6 bases; junction bases outside the gene matches: 9. The CDR3 loop is CASSTLPDRGAEAFF. The CDR3 coding sequence is TGTGCCAGTAGTACCCTTCCGGACAGGGGCGCTGAAGCTTTCTTT.

In this sample, this clonotype turned up a few times. The chain has TRBV4-1 and TRBJ2-3, with 7 bases identical to TRBD2. CDR1 and CDR2 (germline): MGHRA, YSYEKL. With 1 base clipped from V and 3 bases from J, the junction kept 7 bases outside the gene matches. The CDR3 length is 16 residues. DNA of the CDR3: TGCGCCAGCAGCCAAGTACGGGGAGGGAATACAGATACGCAGTATTTT. Translating it yields CASSQVRGGNTDTQYF.

As for this clonotype: A clone one base away is much larger, so this may be a read error. This chain joins TRBV28 and TRBJ1-5; TRBD1 aligns across 10 bases. The CDR3 is 19 residues long. Per the germline V gene, CDR1 is MDHEN and CDR2 is SYDVKM. CDR3 loop: CASTSFEPGQGSGNRPQHF. The CDR3 DNA is TGTGCCAGCACCTCATTCGAACCGGGACAGGGGTCGGGCAATCGGCCCCAGCATTTT.

The V call is TRBV11-2, the J call TRBJ2-2; tentatively, D is TRBD1 or TRBD2 (6 bases each). The V end lost 4 bases, the J end lost 3 bases, and 21 bases lay between the germline ends. Germline V gives CDR1 SGHAT, CDR2 FQNNGV. This CDR3 is 18 amino acids long. The CDR3 DNA sequence: TGTGCCAGCAGCTCCTGGCAGGGGCGCACTAGCTACACCGGGGAGCTGTTTTTT. It translates to CASSSWQGRTSYTGELFF.

This clonotype has only a few counts. The chain joins TRBV3-1 to TRBJ2-7; D is tentatively TRBD1 or TRBD2 (6 bases each). The V gene's germline CDR1 is LGHDT and CDR2 YNNKEL (reference sequence). Trimming pared 0 bases from V and 6 bases from J, leaving 15 bases between. The CDR3 has 15 amino acids. In DNA, the CDR3 is TGTGCCAGCAGCCAAGATCTCGGCAGGGGAGGCGAGCAGTACTTC. It encodes CASSQDLGRGGEQYF.

In its sample, this clonotype was seen many times. V and J are TRBV30 and TRBJ1-5; the D is unclear. Germline V gene lookup returns CDR1 GTSNPN and CDR2 SVGIG (reference sequence). CDR3 length: 13 residues. Trimming removed 2 bases from V and 3 bases from J, with 8 bases in between. The CDR3 protein is CAWSSGNNQPQHF. In DNA, the CDR3 is TGTGCCTGGAGTTCAGGCAACAATCAGCCCCAGCATTTT. The variable domain in full, with the rest retrieved from reference TRBV30 and TRBJ1-5, is SQTIHQWPATLVQPVGSPLSLECTVEGTSNPNLYWYRQAAGRGLQLLFYSVGIGQISSEVPQNLSASRPQDRQFILSSKKLLLSDSGFYLCAWSSGNNQPQHFGDGTRLSIL.

This clonotype was seen many times. This sequence joins TRBV27 and TRBJ2-3; 9 bases agree with TRBD2. Germline CDR1 is MNHEY and CDR2 is SMNVEV (reference sequence). This CDR3 spans 15 amino acids. V lost 1 base, J lost 2 bases, and 1 base stayed unmatched. CDR3 loop: CASSLWTSATDTQYF. Here the CDR3 DNA reads TGTGCCAGCAGTTTATGGACTAGCGCCACAGATACGCAGTATTTT.

This clonotype occurred many times. V and J are TRBV7-2 and TRBJ2-3; 7 bases line up with TRBD1. CDR1 and CDR2 from the germline V gene are SGHTA and FQGNSA. Germline trimming cut 5 bases from V and 2 bases from J; bases unmatched to any gene: 10. The length of the CDR3 is 16 residues. The CDR3, as DNA: TGTGCCAGCAGCCCAGGGGGTCCCGGGACCACAGATACGCAGTATTTT. Residues: CASSPGGPGTTDTQYF. The entire variable domain, with the rest obtained from reference TRBV7-2 and TRBJ2-3, is as follows: GAGVSQSPSNKVTEKGKDVELRCDPISGHTALYWYRQSLGQGLEFLIYFQGNSAPDKSGLPSDRFSAERTGGSVSTLTIQRTQQEDSAVYLCASSPGGPGTTDTQYFGPGTRLTVL.

This clonotype was counted a single time. The CDR3 does not end in the conserved phenylalanine or tryptophan, so this is likely a read error. The rearrangement joins TRBV6-1 to TRBJ1-1; 10 positions match TRBD1. Germline CDR1 reads MNHNS; CDR2 reads SASEGT. The CDR3 consists of 14 residues. The ends lost 6 bases at V and 1 base at J; junction bases unmatched: 2. The CDR3 nucleotides read TGTGCCAGCAGGGACAGGGGGAGGAACACTGAAGCTTTCCTT. Its translation is CASRDRGRNTEAFL.

Ten or more counts support this clonotype. The V call is TRBV11-2, the J call TRBJ2-7; a possible D gene is TRBD1 (6 bases). Germline-derived CDR1 and CDR2 are SGHAT and FQNNGV. The CDR3 has 13 residues. V was clipped by 5 bases and J by 2 bases, with 10 bases between them. The CDR3 spells CASSRQETYEQYF. The DNA of the CDR3 is TGTGCCAGCAGCCGACAGGAGACCTACGAGCAGTACTTC.

This clonotype was seen ten or more times. This rearrangement joins TRBV28 to TRBJ2-7; possibly TRBD1 or TRBD2 for D (5 bases each). V was shortened by 3 bases and J by 2 bases, with 11 bases between the two germline ends. The CDR3 extends over 14 amino acids. Germline V gene lookup returns CDR1 MDHEN and CDR2 SYDVKM. CDR3 nucleotides: TGTGCCAGCAGTTTCCTGGGGGTTGCCTACGAGCAGTACTTC. Its protein is CASSFLGVAYEQYF.

The chain joins TRBV2 to TRBJ1-5; D is undetermined. Germline V gene sequence: CDR1 SNHLY, CDR2 FYNNEI. The CDR3 is 13 amino acids. Deletions cut 1 base from V and 3 bases from J, with 4 bases between. In DNA, the CDR3 is TGTGCCAGCAGTGAAGACTACAATCAGCCCCAGCATTTT. As protein: CASSEDYNQPQHF. The complete variable domain, with remaining parts taken from reference TRBV2 and TRBJ1-5, reads EPEVTQTPSHQVTQMGQEVILRCVPISNHLYFYWYRQILGQKVEFLVSFYNNEISEKSEIFDDQFSVERPDGSNFTLKIRSTKLEDSAMYFCASSEDYNQPQHFGDGTRLSIL.

Many counts were recorded for this clonotype. The chain recombines TRBV27 with TRBJ2-6; tentative D call: TRBD1 (5 bases). There are 17 residues in the CDR3. Germline assignment: CDR1 MNHEY and CDR2 SMNVEV (reference sequence). Trimming removed 6 bases at V and 0 bases at J, with 15 bases between. The CDR3 loop is CASSKGVGISGANVLTF. CDR3 coding DNA: TGTGCCAGCAGCAAAGGGGTGGGGATCTCTGGGGCCAACGTCCTGACTTTC.

This clonotype was recorded many times. The chain combines TRBV20-1 with TRBJ1-4; perhaps TRBD1 as D (5 bases). This CDR3 has 15 amino acids. Trimming took 0 bases from V and 8 from J, leaving 16 bases between them. CDR1 is DFQATT, CDR2 SNEGSKA, per germline (reference sequence). This chain's CDR3 is CSARDGRGKPEKLFF. As DNA, the CDR3 is TGCAGTGCTAGAGATGGGCGGGGGAAGCCCGAAAAACTGTTTTTT.

This clonotype was counted ten times or more. The chain is built from TRBV6-2 or TRBV6-3 and TRBJ2-2; perhaps TRBD2 as D (7 bases). Deletions cut 2 bases from V and 3 bases from J, with 13 bases between. CDR1 is MNHEY, CDR2 SVGEGT, per germline. CDR3 length equals 16 residues. The CDR3 nucleotides read TGTGCCAGCAGTTACCAGGACGGGGGGCACACCGGGGAGCTGTTTTTT. Translating it yields CASSYQDGGHTGELFF.

This clonotype was seen at least ten times. This chain links TRBV6-1 with TRBJ1-1, with D possibly being TRBD1 (5 bases). V lost 3 bases, J lost 4 bases, and 9 bases lay in between. The length of the CDR3 is 13 residues. CDR1 and CDR2 (germline): MNHNS, SASEGT. The CDR3 nucleotides are TGTGCCAGCAGTGACAGGGAGTTCACTGAAGCTTTCTTT. This translates into CASSDREFTEAFF.

This clonotype has ten or more counts. The chain links TRBV28 to TRBJ1-2, with TRBD1 matching over 7 bases. The CDR3 has 14 amino acids. Looked up from germline, CDR1 is MDHEN and CDR2 is SYDVKM. V was pared by 7 bases and J by 0 bases, with 5 bases of the junction left unmatched. CDR3 in DNA: TGTGCCAGCACTCTAGGGGGCTCTAACTATGGCTACACCTTC. Translating it yields CASTLGGSNYGYTF.

This clonotype appeared a few times. The rearrangement links TRBV29-1 to TRBJ2-1; TRBD2 agrees at 7 bases. The germline CDR1 and CDR2 sequences are SQVTM and ANQGSEA. The CDR3 sequence is 13 residues long. Trimming at V came to 7 bases and at J to 4 bases, leaving 7 bases not matched to a gene. Here the CDR3 reads CSASPGGYNEQFF. For the CDR3, the DNA is TGCAGCGCCAGCCCGGGGGGATACAATGAGCAGTTCTTC.

This clonotype was detected a few times. This chain links TRBV7-4 with TRBJ1-2; D not resolved. CDR1 and CDR2 from the germline V gene are SGHVT and SQSDAQ. The ends were cut back, 6 bases at V and 4 bases at J, with 24 bases in the middle. CDR3 length: 17 amino acids. The CDR3 sequence: CASSFIFGSRSIYGYTF. CDR3 DNA sequence: TGTGCCAGCAGTTTTATATTCGGGTCCCGCTCTATCTATGGCTACACCTTC.

With regard to this clonotype: The conserved phenylalanine or tryptophan normally closing the CDR3 is absent here, so this likely arose from a read error. This sequence joins TRBV6-1 and TRBJ1-6; 9 nucleotides match TRBD1. Germline CDR1 reads MNHNS; CDR2 reads SASEGT. The CDR3 loop spans 15 amino acids. Losses at the gene ends were 6 bases for V and 8 bases for J; bases not matched to a gene: 8. The DNA for the CDR3 is TGTGCCAGCAGGTTTACGGGACAGGGTGATTCACCCCTCCACGTT. It specifies CASRFTGQGDSPLHV.

Remarks on this clonotype: Since a much larger clone is just one base distant, this may be a read error. The genes are TRBV5-1 and TRBJ2-3; D is ambiguous. The CDR3 totals 14 residues. The germline CDR1 and CDR2 sequences are SGHRS and YFSETQ. The CDR3 protein is CANSVGPRTDTQYF. CDR3 in DNA: TGTGCCAACAGCGTAGGTCCTAGAACAGATACGCAGTATTTT.

This clonotype came up many times. The V gene is TRBV18, the J gene TRBJ1-4; D is undetermined. CDR1 KGHSH and CDR2 LQKENI come from the germline V gene. This CDR3 comprises 15 residues. V shed 1 base and J shed 6 bases, with 12 bases lying between them. The chain's CDR3 is CASSPQPPPDEKLFF. The CDR3 bases are TGTGCCAGCTCACCACAGCCCCCGCCCGATGAAAAACTGTTTTTT.

This clonotype was detected many times. The J gene is TRBJ2-7, the V gene TRBV2, with 9 bases lining up with TRBD1. V shed 3 bases, J shed 3 bases, and the junction held 9 bases outside the gene matches. The CDR3 runs 16 residues. Per germline, CDR1 SNHLY and CDR2 FYNNEI. The CDR3, as DNA: TGTGCCAGCAGTGACCCCACAGGGGGCACAATCTACGAGCAGTACTTC. This sequence encodes CASSDPTGGTIYEQYF.

This clonotype showed up many times. The chain is built from TRBV5-1 and TRBJ2-7; the match to TRBD1 covers 8 bases. The CDR3 length is 13 residues. V gave up 5 bases and J gave up 5 bases; unmatched junction bases: 6. CDR1 and CDR2 (germline): SGHRS, YFSETQ. The CDR3 nucleotides read TGCGCCAGCAGGACAGGGGCAGAGGACGAGCAGTACTTC. Residues: CASRTGAEDEQYF.